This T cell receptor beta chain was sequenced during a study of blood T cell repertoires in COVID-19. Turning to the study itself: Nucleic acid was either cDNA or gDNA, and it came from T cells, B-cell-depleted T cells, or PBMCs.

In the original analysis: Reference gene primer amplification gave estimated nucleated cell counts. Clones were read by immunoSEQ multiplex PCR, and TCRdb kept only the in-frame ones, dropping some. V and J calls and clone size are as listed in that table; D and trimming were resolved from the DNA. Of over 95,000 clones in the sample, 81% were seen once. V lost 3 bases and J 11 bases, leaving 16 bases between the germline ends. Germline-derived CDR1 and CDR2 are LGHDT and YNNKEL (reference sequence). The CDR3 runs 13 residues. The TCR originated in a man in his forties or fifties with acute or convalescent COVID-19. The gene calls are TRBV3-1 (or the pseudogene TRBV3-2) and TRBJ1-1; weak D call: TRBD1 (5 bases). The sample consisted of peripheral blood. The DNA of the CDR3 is TGTGCCAGCAGCCAGGCTAGGGGTGTCGGGGCTTTCTTT. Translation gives CASSQARGVGAFF.